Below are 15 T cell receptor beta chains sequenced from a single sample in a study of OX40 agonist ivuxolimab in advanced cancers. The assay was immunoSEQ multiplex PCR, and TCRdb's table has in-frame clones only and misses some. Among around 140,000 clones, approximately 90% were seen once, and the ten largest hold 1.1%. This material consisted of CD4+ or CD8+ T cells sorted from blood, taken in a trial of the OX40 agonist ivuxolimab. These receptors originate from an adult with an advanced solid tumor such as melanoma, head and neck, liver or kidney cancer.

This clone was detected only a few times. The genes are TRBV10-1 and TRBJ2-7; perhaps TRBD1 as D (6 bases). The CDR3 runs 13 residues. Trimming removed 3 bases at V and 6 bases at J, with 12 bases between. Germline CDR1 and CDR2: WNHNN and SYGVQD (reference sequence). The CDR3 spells CASSEQGRGEQYF. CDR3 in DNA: TGCGCCAGCAGTGAACAGGGACGAGGCGAGCAGTACTTC.

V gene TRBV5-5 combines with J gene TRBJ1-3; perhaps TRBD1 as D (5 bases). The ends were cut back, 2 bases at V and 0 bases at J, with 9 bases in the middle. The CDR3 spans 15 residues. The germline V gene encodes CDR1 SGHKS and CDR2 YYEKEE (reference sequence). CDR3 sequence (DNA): TGTGCCAGCAGCTTTACGGGGGACTCTGGAAACACCATATATTTT. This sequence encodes CASSFTGDSGNTIYF.

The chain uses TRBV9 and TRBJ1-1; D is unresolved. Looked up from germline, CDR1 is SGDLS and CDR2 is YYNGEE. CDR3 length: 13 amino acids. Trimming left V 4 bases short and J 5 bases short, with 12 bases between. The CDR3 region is CASSLWGETEAFF. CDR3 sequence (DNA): TGTGCCAGCAGCCTTTGGGGAGAGACTGAAGCTTTCTTT.

The CDR3 region is CASTEAVGQFF. CDR3 in DNA: TGTGCCAGCACCGAAGCAGTAGGGCAGTTCTTC. This chain links TRBV6-1 with TRBJ2-1; D unclear. Germline V gene sequence: CDR1 MNHNS, CDR2 SASEGT. V was pared by 7 bases and J by 12 bases, with 13 bases between. The CDR3 extends over 11 amino acids.

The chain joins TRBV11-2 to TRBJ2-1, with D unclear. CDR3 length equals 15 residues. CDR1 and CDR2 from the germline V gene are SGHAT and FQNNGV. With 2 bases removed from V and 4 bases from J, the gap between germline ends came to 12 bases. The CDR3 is CASSLIVLEYNEQFF. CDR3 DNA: TGTGCCAGCAGCTTAATTGTCCTGGAGTACAATGAGCAGTTCTTC. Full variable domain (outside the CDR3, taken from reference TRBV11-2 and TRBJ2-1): EAGVAQSPRYKIIEKRQSVAFWCNPISGHATLYWYQQILGQGPKLLIQFQNNGVVDDSQLPKDRFSAERLKGVDSTLKIQPAKLEDSAVYLCASSLIVLEYNEQFFGPGTRLTVL.

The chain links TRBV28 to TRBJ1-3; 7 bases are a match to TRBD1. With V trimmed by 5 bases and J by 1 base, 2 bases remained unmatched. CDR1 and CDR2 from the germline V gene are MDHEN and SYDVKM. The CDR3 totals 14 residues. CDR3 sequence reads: CASSPRGSGNTIYF. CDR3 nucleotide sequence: TGTGCCAGCAGTCCCAGGGGGTCTGGAAACACCATATATTTT.

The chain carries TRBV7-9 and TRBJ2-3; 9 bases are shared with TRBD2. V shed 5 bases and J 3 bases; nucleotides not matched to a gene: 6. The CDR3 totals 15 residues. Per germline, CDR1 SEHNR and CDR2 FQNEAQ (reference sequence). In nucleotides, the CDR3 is TGTGCCAGCAGCCCCGTAGCGGGAGCTACAGATACGCAGTATTTT. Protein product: CASSPVAGATDTQYF.

The CDR3 region is CASSHGSYEQYF. As DNA, the CDR3 is TGTGCCAGCTCACACGGGTCCTACGAGCAGTACTTC. The chain joins TRBV18 to TRBJ2-7; D is ambiguous. V was pared by 4 bases and J by 1 base, with 5 bases between. The CDR3 contains 12 residues. Germline loops: CDR1 KGHSH, CDR2 LQKENI.

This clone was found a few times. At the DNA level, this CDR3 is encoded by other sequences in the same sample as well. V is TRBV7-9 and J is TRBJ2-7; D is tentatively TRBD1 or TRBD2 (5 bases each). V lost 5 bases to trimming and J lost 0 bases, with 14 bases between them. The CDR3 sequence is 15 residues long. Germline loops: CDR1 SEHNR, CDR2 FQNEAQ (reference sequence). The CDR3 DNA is TGTGCCAGCAGCCTTGGGACGGGGAGCTCCTACGAGCAGTACTTC. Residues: CASSLGTGSSYEQYF.

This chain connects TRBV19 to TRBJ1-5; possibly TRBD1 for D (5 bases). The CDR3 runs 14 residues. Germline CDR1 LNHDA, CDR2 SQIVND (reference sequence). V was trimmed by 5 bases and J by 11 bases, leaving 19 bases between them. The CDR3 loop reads CASSLLSDSVTQHF. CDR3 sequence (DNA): TGTGCCAGTAGTCTCCTCTCCGACAGTGTCACCCAGCATTTT.

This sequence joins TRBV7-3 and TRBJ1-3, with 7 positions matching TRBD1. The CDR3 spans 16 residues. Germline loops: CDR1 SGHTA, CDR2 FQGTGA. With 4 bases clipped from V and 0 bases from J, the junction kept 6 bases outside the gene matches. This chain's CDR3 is CASSSGQASSGNTIYF. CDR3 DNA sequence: TGTGCCAGCAGCTCAGGACAGGCTAGCTCTGGAAACACCATATATTTT.

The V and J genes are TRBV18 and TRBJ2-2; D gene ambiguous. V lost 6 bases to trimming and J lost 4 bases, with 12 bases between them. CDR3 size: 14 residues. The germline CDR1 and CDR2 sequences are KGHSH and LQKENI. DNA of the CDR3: TGTGCCAGCTCGCCGACGGTTCTCACCGGGGAGCTGTTTTTT. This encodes CASSPTVLTGELFF. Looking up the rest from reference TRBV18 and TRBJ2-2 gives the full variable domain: NAGVMQNPRHLVRRRGQEARLRCSPMKGHSHVYWYRQLPEEGLKFMVYLQKENIIDESGMPKERFSAEFPKEGPSILRIQQVVRGDSAAYFCASSPTVLTGELFFGEGSRLTVL.

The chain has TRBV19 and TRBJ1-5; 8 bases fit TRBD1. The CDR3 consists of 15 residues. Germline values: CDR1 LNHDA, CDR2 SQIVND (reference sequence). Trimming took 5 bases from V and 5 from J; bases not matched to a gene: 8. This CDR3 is CASSASGGGHQPQHF. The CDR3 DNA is TGTGCCAGTAGTGCCTCAGGGGGCGGACATCAGCCCCAGCATTTT.

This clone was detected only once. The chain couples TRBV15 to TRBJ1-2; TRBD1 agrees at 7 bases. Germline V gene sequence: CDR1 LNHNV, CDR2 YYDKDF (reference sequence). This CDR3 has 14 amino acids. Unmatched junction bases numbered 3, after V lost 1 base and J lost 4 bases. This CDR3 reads CATSRARGSYGYTF. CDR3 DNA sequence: TGTGCCACCAGCAGAGCCAGGGGGTCCTATGGCTACACCTTC.

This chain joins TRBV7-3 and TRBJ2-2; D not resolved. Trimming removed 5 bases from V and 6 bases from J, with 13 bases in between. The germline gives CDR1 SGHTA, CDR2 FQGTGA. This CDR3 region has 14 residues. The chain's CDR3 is CASSLITASGELFF. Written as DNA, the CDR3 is TGTGCCAGCAGCCTCATTACAGCCTCCGGGGAGCTGTTTTTT.